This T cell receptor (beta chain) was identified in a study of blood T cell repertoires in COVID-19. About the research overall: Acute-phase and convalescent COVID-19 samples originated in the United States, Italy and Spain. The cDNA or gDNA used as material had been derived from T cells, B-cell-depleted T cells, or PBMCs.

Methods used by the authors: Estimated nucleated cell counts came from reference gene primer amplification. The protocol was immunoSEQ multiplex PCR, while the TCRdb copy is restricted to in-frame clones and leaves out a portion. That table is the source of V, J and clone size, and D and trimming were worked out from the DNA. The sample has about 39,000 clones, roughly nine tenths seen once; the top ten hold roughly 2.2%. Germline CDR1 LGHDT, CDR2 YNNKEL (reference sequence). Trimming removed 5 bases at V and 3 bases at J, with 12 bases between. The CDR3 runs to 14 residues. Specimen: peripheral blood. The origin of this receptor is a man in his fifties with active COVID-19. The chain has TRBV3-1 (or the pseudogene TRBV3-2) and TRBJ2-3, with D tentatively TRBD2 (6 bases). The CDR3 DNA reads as TGTGCCAGCAGCTTCGGGGGAGCGACAGATACGCAGTATTTT. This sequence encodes CASSFGGATDTQYF.